This T cell receptor (beta chain) was captured by sequencing in a study of T cells in localized non-small cell lung cancer. Study conclusions and caveats: Appearance in adjacent lung was seen for a median about 58 of the top 100 tumor clones. In uninvolved adjacent lung, T cell clonality reached its highest value, exceeding tumor.

Trimming stripped 3 bases from V and 0 bases from J, with 15 bases between. CDR3 length: 17 residues. Germline V gene data show CDR1 as LNHDA and CDR2 as SQIVND (reference sequence). TCRdb's copy holds only in-frame clones and misses some; the assay was immunoSEQ multiplex PCR. Of about 35,000 clones listed, about nine tenths are singletons. On this clone itself: Its antigen remains unidentified.

This TCR came from a man aged 35-75 years with stage I lung adenocarcinoma. Source: peripheral blood, taken before any cancer treatment. The chain uses TRBV19 and TRBJ1-5; TRBD1 might be the D (5 bases). CDR3 amino acids: CASSIRSRGYSNQPQHF. The DNA for the CDR3 is TGTGCCAGTAGTATTAGGTCAAGGGGATATAGCAATCAGCCCCAGCATTTT.